A single T cell receptor (beta chain) is shown here with its context. The data stem from a study of T cell changes during pregnancy in multiple sclerosis. Germline lookup yields CDR1 LNHDA and CDR2 SQIVND (reference sequence). This CDR3 spans 16 amino acids. The trim removed 7 bases at V and 5 bases at J, leaving 9 bases unmatched. Libraries were prepared by immunoSEQ multiplex PCR; TCRdb keeps only in-frame clonotypes and omits some of them. The sample carries about 36,000 clones, more than 85% recorded once. The origin of this receptor is a female donor in good health, enrolled as a control in a pregnancy study. The chain uses TRBV19 and TRBJ1-6; 9 bases map to TRBD1. The sample in question was CD4+ T cells from peripheral blood mononuclear cells, obtained in the third trimester of pregnancy. DNA of the CDR3: TGTGCCAGTAAAAGGGCAGACAGGGGGGATAATTCACCCCTCCACTTT. This translates into CASKRADRGDNSPLHF.